The rows below give T cell receptor beta chains drawn from one sample of a study of identical twins. TCRdb used MiXCR to reprocess the 5' RACE reads, holding one entry per CDR3 protein. Here the sample spans roughly 720,000 distinct CDR3 sequences, approximately 18% being singletons. This same sample was also taken into another study, of T cells expressing NK-cell markers.

The sequenced sample was PBMCs. The receptor set was obtained from a woman aged 18-35 years in good health. The conserved cysteine and the conserved F or W are not part of the CDR3 here. D genes are given only for firm matches.

D gene	V gene	J gene	CDR3 protein
.	TRBV20-1	TRBJ2-5	SAPGGRISYQETQY
TRBD2	TRBV15	TRBJ2-2	ATSPDRAGGPNGELF
.	TRBV24-1	TRBJ2-1	ATSDSRQSRRAGNEQF
.	TRBV4-2	TRBJ1-2	ASSQGFRSSNYGYT
TRBD2	TRBV7-2	TRBJ2-5	ASSLVRLAGQETQY
.	TRBV20-1	TRBJ1-6	SAREGGPQGPLH
.	TRBV7-2	TRBJ2-1	ASSLLGRYEQF
TRBD2	TRBV6-1	TRBJ2-7	ASSEVVSGAYEQY
TRBD2	TRBV19	TRBJ2-1	ASSRTSELTYNEQF
TRBD2	TRBV20-1	TRBJ2-1	SARETGTSGGYNEQF
.	TRBV12-3/TRBV12-4	TRBJ1-2	ASSHREAGVGGYT
TRBD2	TRBV20-1	TRBJ2-1	SAGRLAGVGNEQF
TRBD2	TRBV14	TRBJ2-1	ASRPSGLAGDEQF
TRBD2	TRBV7-8	TRBJ2-7	ATQAGPSYEQY
TRBD2	TRBV7-3	TRBJ2-1	ASSSLAGGLAEQF
.	TRBV10-3	TRBJ1-2	AIMAGPYGYT
.	TRBV6-6	TRBJ1-5	ASAETWTQH